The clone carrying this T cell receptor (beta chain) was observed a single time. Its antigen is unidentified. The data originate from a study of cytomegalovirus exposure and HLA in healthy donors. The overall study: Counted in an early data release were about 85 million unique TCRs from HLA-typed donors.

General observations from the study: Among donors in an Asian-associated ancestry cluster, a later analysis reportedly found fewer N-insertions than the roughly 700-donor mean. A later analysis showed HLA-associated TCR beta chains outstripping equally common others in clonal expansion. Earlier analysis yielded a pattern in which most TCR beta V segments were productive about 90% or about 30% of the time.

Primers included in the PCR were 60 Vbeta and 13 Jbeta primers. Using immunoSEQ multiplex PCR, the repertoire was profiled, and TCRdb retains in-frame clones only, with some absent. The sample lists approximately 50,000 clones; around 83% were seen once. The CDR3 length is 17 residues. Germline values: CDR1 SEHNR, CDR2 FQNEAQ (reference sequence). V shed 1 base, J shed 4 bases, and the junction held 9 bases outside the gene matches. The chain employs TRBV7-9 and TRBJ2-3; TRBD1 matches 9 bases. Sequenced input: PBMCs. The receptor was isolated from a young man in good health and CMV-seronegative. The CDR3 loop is CASSLVYGTGSPDTQYF. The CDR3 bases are TGTGCCAGCAGCTTAGTCTACGGGACAGGGTCCCCAGATACGCAGTATTTT.